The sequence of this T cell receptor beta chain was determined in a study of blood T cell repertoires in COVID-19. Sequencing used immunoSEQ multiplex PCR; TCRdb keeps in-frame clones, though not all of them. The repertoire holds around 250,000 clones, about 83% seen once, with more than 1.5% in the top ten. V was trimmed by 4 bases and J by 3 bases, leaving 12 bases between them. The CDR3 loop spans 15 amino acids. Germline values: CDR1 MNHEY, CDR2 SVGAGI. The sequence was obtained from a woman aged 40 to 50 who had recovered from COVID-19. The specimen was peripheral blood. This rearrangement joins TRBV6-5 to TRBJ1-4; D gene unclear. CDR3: CASSFQPEANEKLFF. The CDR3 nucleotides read TGTGCCAGCAGTTTCCAACCAGAGGCTAATGAAAAACTGTTTTTT.